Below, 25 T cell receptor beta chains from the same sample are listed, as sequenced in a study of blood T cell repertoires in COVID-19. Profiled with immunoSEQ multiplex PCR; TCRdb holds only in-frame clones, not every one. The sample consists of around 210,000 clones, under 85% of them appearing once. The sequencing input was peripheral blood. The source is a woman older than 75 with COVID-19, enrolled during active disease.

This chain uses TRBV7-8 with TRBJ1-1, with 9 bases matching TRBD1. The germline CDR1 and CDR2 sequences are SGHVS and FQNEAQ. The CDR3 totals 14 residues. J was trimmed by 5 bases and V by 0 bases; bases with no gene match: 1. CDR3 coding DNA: TGTGCCAGCAGCTTAGCGGGACAGGGAACTGAAGCTTTCTTT. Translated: CASSLAGQGTEAFF.

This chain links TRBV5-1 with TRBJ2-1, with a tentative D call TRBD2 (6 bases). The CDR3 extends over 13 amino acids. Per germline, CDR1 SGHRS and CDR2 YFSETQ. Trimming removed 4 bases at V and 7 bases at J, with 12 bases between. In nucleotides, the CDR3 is TGCGCCAGCAGCCCCGGAGGGTGGAATGAGCAGTTCTTC. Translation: CASSPGGWNEQFF.

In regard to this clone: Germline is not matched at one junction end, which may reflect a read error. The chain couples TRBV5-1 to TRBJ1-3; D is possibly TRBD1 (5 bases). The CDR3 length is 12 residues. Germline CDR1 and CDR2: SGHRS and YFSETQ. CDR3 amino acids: CASSLAGAGWDF. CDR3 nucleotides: TGCGCCAGCAGCTTGGCCGGAGCAGGGTGGGATTTT.

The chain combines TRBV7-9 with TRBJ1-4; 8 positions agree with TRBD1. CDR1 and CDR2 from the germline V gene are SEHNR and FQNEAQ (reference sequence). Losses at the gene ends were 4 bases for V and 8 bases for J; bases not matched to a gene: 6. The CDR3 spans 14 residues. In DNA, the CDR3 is TGTGCCAGCAGCTCCCAGTCAGGGGGCGAAAAACTGTTTTTT. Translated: CASSSQSGGEKLFF.

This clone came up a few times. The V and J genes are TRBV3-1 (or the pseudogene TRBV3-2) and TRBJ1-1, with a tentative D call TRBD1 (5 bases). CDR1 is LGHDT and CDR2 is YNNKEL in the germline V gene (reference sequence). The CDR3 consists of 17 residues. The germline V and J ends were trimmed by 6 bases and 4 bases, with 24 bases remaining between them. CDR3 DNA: TGTGCCAGCAGTCGGCCGGGGGTCCTTGTCGGTAGCACTGAAGCTTTCTTT. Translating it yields CASSRPGVLVGSTEAFF.

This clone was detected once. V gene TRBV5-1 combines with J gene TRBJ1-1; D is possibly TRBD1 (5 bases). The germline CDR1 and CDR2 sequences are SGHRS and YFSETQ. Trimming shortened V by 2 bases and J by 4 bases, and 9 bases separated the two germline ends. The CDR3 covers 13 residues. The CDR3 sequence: CASSFLGGTEAFF. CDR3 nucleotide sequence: TGCGCCAGCAGCTTTCTCGGGGGCACTGAAGCTTTCTTT.

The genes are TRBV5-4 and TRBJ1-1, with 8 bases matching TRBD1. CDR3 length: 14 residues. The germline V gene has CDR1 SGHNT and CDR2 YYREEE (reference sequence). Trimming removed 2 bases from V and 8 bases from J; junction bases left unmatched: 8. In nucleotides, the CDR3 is TGTGCCAGCAGCTTTGGGGACAGGCCCGCCGAAGCTTTCTTT. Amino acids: CASSFGDRPAEAFF. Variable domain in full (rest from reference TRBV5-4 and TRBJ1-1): ETGVTQSPTHLIKTRGQQVTLRCSSQSGHNTVSWYQQALGQGPQFIFQYYREEENGRGNFPPRFSGLQFPNYSSELNVNALELDDSALYLCASSFGDRPAEAFFGQGTRLTVV.

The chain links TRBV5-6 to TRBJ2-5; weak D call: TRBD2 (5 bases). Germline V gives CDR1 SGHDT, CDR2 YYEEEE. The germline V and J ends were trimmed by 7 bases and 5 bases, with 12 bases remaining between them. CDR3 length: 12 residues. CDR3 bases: TGTGCCAGCGGACTGACGGGGGAGACCCAGTACTTC. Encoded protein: CASGLTGETQYF.

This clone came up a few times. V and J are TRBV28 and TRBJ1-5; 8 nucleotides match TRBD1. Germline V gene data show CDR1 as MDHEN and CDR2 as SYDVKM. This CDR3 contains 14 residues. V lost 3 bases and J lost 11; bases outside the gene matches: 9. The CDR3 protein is CASSFRTGIVAQHF. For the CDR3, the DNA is TGTGCCAGCAGTTTTAGGACAGGGATCGTGGCCCAGCATTTT.

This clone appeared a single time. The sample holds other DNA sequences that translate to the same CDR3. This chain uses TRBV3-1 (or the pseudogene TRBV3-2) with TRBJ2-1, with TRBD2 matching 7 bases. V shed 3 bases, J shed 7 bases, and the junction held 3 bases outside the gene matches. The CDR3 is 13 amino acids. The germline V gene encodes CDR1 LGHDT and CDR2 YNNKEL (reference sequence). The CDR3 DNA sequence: TGTGCCAGCAGCCAGGGAGGGTCAAATGAGCAGTTCTTC. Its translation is CASSQGGSNEQFF.

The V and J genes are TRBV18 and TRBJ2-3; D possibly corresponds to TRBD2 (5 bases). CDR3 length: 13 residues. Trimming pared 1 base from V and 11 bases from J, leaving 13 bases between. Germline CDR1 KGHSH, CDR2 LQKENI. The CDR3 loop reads CASSPRRGREQYF. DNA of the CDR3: TGTGCCAGCTCACCACGCCGGGGAAGGGAGCAGTATTTT.

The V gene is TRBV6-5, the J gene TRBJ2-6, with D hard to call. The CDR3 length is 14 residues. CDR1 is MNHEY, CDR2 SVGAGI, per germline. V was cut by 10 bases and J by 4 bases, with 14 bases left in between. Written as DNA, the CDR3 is TGTGCCACTAAATCAGGTTCCGGGGCCAACGTCCTGACTTTC. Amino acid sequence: CATKSGSGANVLTF.

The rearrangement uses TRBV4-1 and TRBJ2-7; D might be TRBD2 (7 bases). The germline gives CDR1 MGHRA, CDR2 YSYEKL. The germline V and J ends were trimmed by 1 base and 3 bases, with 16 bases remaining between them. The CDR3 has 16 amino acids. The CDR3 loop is CASSQGPQRGGYEQYF. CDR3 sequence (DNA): TGCGCCAGCAGCCAAGGGCCCCAGAGGGGGGGCTACGAGCAGTACTTC.

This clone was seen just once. The CDR3, as DNA: TGTGCCAGTAGTTGGGTGGGTGGGCGTTTGAACACTGAAGCTTTCTTT. This sequence encodes CASSWVGGRLNTEAFF. The rearrangement joins TRBV19 to TRBJ1-1; D is unclear. V lost 5 bases to trimming and J lost 0 bases, with 16 bases between them. Germline-derived CDR1 and CDR2 are LNHDA and SQIVND (reference sequence). The CDR3 loop spans 16 amino acids.

CDR3 sequence (DNA): TGTGCCAGCAGCTTAAGTCGCGATGCAGGAGAGACCCAGTACTTC. Protein product: CASSLSRDAGETQYF. The chain uses TRBV7-3 and TRBJ2-5; unclear D gene. The CDR3 totals 15 residues. V lost 1 base, J lost 4 bases, and 13 bases lay in between. Germline CDR1 SGHTA, CDR2 FQGTGA.

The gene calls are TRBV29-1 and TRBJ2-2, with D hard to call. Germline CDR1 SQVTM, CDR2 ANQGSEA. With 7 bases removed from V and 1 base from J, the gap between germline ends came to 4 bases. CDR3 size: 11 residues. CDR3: CSGQNTGELFF. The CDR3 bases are TGCAGCGGACAGAACACCGGGGAGCTGTTTTTT.

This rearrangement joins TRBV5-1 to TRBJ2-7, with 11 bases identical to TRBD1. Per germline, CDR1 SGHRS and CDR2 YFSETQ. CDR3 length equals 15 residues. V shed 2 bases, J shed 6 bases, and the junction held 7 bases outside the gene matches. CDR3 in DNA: TGCGCCAGCAGCTTTGGACAGGGGGCGTCGGGCGAGCAGTACTTC. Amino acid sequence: CASSFGQGASGEQYF.

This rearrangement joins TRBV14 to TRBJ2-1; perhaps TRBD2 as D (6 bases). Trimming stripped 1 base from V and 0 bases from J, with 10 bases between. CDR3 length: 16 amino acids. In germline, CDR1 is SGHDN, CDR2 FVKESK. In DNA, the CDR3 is TGTGCCAGCAGCCAAGGGGGCGGGAACTCCTACAATGAGCAGTTCTTC. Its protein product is CASSQGGGNSYNEQFF.

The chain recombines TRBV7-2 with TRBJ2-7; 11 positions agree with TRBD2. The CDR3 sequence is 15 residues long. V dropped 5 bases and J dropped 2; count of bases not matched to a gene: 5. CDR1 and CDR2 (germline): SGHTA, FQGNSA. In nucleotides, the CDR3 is TGTGCCAGCAGCCCTAGCGGGAGGTCCGCCTACGAGCAGTACTTC. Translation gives CASSPSGRSAYEQYF.

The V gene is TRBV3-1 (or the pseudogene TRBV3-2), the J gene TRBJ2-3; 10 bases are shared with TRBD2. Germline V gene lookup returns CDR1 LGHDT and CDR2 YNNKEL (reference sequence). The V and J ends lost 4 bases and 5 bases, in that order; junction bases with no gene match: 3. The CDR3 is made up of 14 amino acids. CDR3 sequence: CASSLTSGKDTQYF. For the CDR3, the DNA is TGTGCCAGCAGCCTAACTAGCGGGAAAGATACGCAGTATTTT.

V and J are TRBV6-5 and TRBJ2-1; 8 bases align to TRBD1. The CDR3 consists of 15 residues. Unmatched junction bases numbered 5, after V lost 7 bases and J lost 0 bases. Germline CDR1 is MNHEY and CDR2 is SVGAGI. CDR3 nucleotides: TGTGCCAGCAACGGACAGGGAGTCTCCTACAATGAGCAGTTCTTC. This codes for CASNGQGVSYNEQFF.

The CDR3 DNA reads TGCAGTGCTAGTAGGGACAGTAGCAGCAATCAGCCCCAGCATTTT. Translating it yields CSASRDSSSNQPQHF. The J gene is TRBJ1-5, the V gene TRBV20-1; TRBD1 aligns across 7 bases. The CDR3 extends over 15 amino acids. V was clipped by 3 bases and J by 1 base; unmatched bases: 6. Germline V gene sequence: CDR1 DFQATT, CDR2 SNEGSKA (reference sequence).

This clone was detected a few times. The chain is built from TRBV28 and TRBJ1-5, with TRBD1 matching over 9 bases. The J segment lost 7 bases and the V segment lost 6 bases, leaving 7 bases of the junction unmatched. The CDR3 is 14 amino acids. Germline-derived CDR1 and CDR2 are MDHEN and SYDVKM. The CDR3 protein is CASSWGQGGQPQHF. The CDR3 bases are TGTGCCAGCAGCTGGGGACAGGGAGGACAGCCCCAGCATTTT.

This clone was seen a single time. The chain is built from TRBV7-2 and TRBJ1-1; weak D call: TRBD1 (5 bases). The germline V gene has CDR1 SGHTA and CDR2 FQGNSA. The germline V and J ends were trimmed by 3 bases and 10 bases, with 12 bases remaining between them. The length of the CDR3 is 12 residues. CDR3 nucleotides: TGTGCCAGCAGCTTGCGCGGGGGGGGAGCTTTCTTT. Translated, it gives CASSLRGGGAFF.

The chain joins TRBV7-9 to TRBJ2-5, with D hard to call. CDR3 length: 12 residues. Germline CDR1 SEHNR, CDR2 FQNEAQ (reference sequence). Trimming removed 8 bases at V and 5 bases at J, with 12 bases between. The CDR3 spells CASGWQPETQYF. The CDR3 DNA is TGTGCCAGCGGCTGGCAACCGGAGACCCAGTACTTC.